The clone carrying this T cell receptor (beta chain) appeared a few times. The antigen remains unidentified. The CDR3 extends over 15 amino acids. Trimming at V came to 0 bases and at J to 12 bases, leaving 6 bases not matched to a gene. Germline V gene data show CDR1 as SEHNR and CDR2 as FQNEAQ (reference sequence). This specimen comes from a study of tumor-infiltrating lymphocytes in localized non-small cell lung cancer. Looking at the study overall: Patients included smokers and never-smokers with various histologies, some sampled after neoadjuvant chemotherapy.

Study results and limitations: Technical variation could not be separated from intratumor heterogeneity here. Tumors had more T cell infiltration than uninvolved lung, per TCRbeta sequencing and CD3 counts.

Here immunoSEQ multiplex PCR was the method, and the copy in TCRdb shows in-frame clones only, minus some. Counted here are roughly 12,000 clones, about 66% occurring once; the ten biggest clones make up roughly 9.6%. J is TRBJ2-1 and V is TRBV7-9; 12 nucleotides align to TRBD2. The sequenced material came from uninvolved lung tissue not adjacent to the tumor. The clonotype was recovered from a human donor with non-small cell lung cancer. The CDR3 sequence is CASSLASSGRVGQFF. CDR3 nucleotides: TGTGCCAGCAGCTTAGCTTCTAGCGGGAGGGTCGGGCAGTTCTTC. The full variable domain, in which reference TRBV7-9 and TRBJ2-1 provide the parts outside the CDR3, is DTGVSQNPRHKITKRGQNVTFRCDPISEHNRLYWYRQTLGQGPEFLTYFQNEAQLEKSRLLSDRFSAERPKGSFSTLEIQRTEQGDSAMYLCASSLASSGRVGQFFGPGTRLTVL.